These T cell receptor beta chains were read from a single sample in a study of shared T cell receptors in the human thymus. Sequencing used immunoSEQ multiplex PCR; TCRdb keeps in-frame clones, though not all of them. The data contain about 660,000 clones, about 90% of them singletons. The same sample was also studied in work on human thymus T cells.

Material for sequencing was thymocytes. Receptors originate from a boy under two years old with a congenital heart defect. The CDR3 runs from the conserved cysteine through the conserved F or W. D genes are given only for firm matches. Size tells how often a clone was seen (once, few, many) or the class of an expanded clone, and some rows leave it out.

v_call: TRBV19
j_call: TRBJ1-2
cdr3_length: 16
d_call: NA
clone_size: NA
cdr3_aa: CASSPQTSRGAFGYTF
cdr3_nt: TGTGCCAGTAGTCCACAAACCTCTCGGGGAGCCTTTGGCTACACCTTC

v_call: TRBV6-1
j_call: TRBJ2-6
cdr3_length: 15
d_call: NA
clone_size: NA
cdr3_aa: CASSEGGAGANVLTF
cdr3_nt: TGTGCCAGCAGTGAAGGAGGCGCTGGGGCCAACGTCCTGACTTTC

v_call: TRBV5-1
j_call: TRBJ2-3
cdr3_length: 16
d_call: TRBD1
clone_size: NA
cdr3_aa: CASSLARDRGTDTQYF
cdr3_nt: TGCGCCAGCAGCTTGGCACGGGACAGGGGCACAGATACGCAGTATTTT

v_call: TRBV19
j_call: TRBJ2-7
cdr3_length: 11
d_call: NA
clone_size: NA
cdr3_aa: CASSRSNEQYF
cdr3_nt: TGTGCCAGTAGTAGATCTAACGAGCAGTACTTC

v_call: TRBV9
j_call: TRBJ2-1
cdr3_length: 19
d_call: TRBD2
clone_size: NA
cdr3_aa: CASSPRDPKSGGRGNEQFF
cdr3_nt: TGTGCCAGCAGCCCTAGGGATCCCAAGAGCGGGGGGAGGGGAAATGAGCAGTTCTTC

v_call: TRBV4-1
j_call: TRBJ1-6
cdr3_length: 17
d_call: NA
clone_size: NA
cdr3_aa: CASSHRGNRVEHSPLHF
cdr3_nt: TGCGCCAGCAGCCACCGAGGGAACAGGGTCGAGCATTCACCCCTCCACTTT

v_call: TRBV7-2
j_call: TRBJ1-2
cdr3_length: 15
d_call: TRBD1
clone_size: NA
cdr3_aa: CASSARRTGNYGYTF
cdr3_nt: TGTGCCAGCAGCGCCCGCCGGACAGGGAACTATGGCTACACCTTC

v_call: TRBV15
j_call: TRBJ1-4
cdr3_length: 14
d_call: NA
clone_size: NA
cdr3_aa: CATSRGHEEGAVFF
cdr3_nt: TGTGCCACCAGCAGAGGCCACGAGGAGGGTGCGGTTTTTTTT

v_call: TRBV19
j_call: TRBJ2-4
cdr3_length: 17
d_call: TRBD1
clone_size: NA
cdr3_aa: CASSMNPTGVAAHIQYF
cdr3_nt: TGTGCCAGTAGTATGAACCCCACAGGGGTTGCTGCTCACATTCAGTACTTC

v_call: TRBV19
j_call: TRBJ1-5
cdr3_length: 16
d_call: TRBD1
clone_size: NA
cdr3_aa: CASSIRQGSAGQPQHF
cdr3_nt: TGTGCCAGTAGCATCCGACAGGGGTCTGCGGGGCAGCCCCAGCATTTT

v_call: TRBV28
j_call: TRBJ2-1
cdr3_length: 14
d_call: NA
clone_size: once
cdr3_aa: CASSPRPLYNEQFF
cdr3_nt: TGTGCCAGCAGTCCCCGTCCGCTATACAATGAGCAGTTCTTC

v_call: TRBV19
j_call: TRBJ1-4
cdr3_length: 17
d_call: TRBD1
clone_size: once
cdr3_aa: CASSTSGTDGTNEKLFF
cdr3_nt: TGTGCCAGTAGCACATCCGGGACAGATGGAACTAATGAAAAACTGTTTTTT

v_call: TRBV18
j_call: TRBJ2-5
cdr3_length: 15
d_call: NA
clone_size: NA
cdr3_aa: CASSPPEGTVETQYF
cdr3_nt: TGTGCCAGCTCACCACCGGAGGGTACGGTGGAGACCCAGTACTTC

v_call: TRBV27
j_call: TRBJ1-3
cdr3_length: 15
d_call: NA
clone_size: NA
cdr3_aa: CASSFRDKAGNTIYF
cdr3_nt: TGTGCCAGCAGTTTCCGGGACAAAGCTGGAAACACCATATATTTT

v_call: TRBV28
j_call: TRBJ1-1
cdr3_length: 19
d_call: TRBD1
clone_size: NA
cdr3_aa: CASSLGDRARLVPGTEAFF
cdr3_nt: TGTGCCAGCAGTTTGGGGGACAGGGCGCGACTAGTCCCGGGCACTGAAGCTTTCTTT

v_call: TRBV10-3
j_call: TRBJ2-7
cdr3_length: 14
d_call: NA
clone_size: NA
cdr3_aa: CAISAPGENDEQYF
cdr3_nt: TGTGCCATCAGTGCCCCGGGAGAGAATGACGAGCAGTACTTC

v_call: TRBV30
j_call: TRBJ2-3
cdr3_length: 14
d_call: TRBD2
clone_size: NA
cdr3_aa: CAWETSGYRDTQYF
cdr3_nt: TGTGCCTGGGAGACTAGCGGGTATCGGGATACGCAGTATTTT

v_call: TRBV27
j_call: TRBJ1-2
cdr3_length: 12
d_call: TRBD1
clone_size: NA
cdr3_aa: CASSPDRGGYTF
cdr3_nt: TGTGCCAGCAGTCCGGACAGGGGCGGCTACACCTTC

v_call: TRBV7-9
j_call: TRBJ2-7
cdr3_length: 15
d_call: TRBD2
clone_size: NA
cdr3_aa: CASSSDLAGDDEQYF
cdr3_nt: TGTGCCAGCAGCTCGGATCTAGCGGGAGACGATGAGCAGTACTTC

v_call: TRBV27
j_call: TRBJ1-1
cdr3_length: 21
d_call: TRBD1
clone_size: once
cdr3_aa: CASSPLPPRQGALGKNTEAFF
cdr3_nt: TGTGCCAGCAGTCCCCTACCACCTCGACAGGGGGCTTTGGGTAAGAACACTGAAGCTTTCTTT

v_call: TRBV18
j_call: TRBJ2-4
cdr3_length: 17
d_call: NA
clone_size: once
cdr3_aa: CASSPAVAGRGANIQYF
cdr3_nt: TGTGCCAGCTCACCGGCGGTCGCGGGGCGCGGGGCAAACATTCAGTACTTC

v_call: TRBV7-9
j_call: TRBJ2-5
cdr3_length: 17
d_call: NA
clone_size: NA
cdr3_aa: CASSLEANGPSTETQYF
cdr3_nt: TGTGCCAGCAGCTTGGAGGCCAACGGGCCCTCCACAGAGACCCAGTACTTC

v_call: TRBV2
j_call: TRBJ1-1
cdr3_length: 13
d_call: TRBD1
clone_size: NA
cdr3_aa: CASTTGVYTEAFF
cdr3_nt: TGTGCCAGCACAACAGGGGTGTACACTGAAGCTTTCTTT

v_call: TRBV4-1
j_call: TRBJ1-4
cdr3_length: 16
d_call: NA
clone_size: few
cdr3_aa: CASSQWVRHLNEKLFF
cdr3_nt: TGCGCCAGCAGCCAATGGGTGAGACACCTTAATGAAAAACTGTTTTTT

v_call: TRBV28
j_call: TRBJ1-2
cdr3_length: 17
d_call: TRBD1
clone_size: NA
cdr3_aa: CASSPLGNQGARDGYTF
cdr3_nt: TGTGCCAGCAGTCCATTGGGAAACCAGGGGGCGCGGGATGGCTACACCTTC

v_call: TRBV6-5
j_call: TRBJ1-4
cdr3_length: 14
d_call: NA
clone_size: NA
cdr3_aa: CASKFYRGNEKLFF
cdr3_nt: TGTGCCAGCAAATTTTACCGCGGGAATGAAAAACTGTTTTTT

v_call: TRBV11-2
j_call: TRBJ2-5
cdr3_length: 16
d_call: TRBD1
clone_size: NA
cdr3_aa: CASSLDKDRAQETQYF
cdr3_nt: TGTGCCAGCAGCTTAGACAAGGACAGGGCCCAAGAGACCCAGTACTTC

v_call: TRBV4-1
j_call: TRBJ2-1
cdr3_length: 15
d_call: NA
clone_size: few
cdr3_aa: CASSPRGWILNEQFF
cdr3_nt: TGCGCCAGCAGCCCCCGAGGTTGGATTTTGAATGAGCAGTTCTTC

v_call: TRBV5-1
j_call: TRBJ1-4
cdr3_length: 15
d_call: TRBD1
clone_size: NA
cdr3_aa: CASASRGRSNEKLFF
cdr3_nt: TGCGCCAGCGCCTCAAGGGGGCGAAGTAATGAAAAACTGTTTTTT

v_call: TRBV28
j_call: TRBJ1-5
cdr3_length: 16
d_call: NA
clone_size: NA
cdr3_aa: CASSLRTPYSNQPQHF
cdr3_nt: TGTGCCAGCAGTTTACGGACACCCTATAGCAATCAGCCCCAGCATTTT